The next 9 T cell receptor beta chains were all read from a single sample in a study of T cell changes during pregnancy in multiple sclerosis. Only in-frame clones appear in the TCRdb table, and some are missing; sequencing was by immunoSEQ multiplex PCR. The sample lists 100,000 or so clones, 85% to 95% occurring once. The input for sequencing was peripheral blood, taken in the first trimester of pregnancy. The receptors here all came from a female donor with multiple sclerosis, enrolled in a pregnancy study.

The CDR3 sequence: CAIRSGEGGGTDTQYF. CDR3 bases: TGTGCCATCAGGAGCGGGGAGGGGGGGGGCACAGATACGCAGTATTTT. The chain recombines TRBV10-3 with TRBJ2-3; TRBD2 might be the D (7 bases). In germline, CDR1 is ENHRY, CDR2 SYGVKD. This CDR3 is 16 amino acids long. The V end was cut by 6 bases, the J end by 1 base, with 17 bases between.

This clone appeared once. CDR3 DNA sequence: TGCGCCAGCAGCTGGGAGGGGTCCCAGGAGTTCTTC. It yields the protein CASSWEGSQEFF. This chain uses TRBV5-1 with TRBJ2-1, with 7 bases matching TRBD2. The junction had 8 bases not matched to a gene; V was cut back by 3 bases and J by 14 bases. The germline V gene encodes CDR1 SGHRS and CDR2 YFSETQ. This CDR3 region has 12 residues.

This CDR3 is CSVDISSEAFF. In DNA form, the CDR3 reads TGCAGCGTTGATATTTCTAGCGAAGCTTTCTTT. The chain has TRBV29-1 and TRBJ1-1; D ambiguous. Per germline, CDR1 SQVTM and CDR2 ANQGSEA. Trimming removed 3 bases from V and 8 bases from J, with 10 bases in between. This CDR3 comprises 11 residues.

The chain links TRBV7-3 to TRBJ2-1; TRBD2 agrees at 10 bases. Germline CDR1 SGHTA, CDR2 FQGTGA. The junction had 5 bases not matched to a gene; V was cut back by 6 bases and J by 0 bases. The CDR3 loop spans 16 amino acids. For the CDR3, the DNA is TGTGCCAGCAGTCCGAAGCGGGGGGGCTCCTACAATGAGCAGTTCTTC. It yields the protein CASSPKRGGSYNEQFF.

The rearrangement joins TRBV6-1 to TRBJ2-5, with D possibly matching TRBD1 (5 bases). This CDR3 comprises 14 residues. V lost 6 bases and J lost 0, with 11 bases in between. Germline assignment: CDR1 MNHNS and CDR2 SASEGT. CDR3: CASRERQYQETQYF. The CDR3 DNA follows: TGTGCCAGCAGGGAAAGACAGTACCAAGAGACCCAGTACTTC.

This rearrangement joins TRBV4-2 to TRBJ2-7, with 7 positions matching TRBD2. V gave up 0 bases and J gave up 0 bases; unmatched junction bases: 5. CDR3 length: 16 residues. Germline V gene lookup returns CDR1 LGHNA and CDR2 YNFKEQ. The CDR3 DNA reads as TGTGCCAGCAGCCAAGAAGGACTAGATTCCTCCTACGAGCAGTACTTC. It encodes CASSQEGLDSSYEQYF.

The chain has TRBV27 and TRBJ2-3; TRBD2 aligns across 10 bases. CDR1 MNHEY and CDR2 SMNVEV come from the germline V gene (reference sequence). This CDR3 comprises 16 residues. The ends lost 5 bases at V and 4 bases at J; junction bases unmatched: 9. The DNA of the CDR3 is TGTGCCAGCAGTGAAGGGACTAGCGTGGCTCCAGATACGCAGTATTTT. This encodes CASSEGTSVAPDTQYF.

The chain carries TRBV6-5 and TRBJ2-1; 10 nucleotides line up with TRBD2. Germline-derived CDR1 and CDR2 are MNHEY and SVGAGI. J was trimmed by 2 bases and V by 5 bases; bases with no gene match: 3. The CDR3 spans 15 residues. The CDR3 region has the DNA TGTGCCAGCAGTCTCACTAGCGGGGCCTACAATGAGCAGTTCTTC. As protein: CASSLTSGAYNEQFF.

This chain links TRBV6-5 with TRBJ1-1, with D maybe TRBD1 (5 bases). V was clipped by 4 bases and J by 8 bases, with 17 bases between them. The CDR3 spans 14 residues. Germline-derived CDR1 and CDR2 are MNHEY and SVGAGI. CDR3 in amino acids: CASSSIREEREAFF. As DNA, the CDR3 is TGTGCCAGCAGTTCCATCAGGGAAGAGAGGGAAGCTTTCTTT.